Described below is a single T cell receptor beta chain sequence and its context. Antigen specificity is unknown. This specimen comes from a study of cytomegalovirus exposure and HLA in healthy donors. This CDR3 has 16 residues. The V end lost 3 bases, the J end lost 14 bases, and 28 bases lay between the germline ends. CDR1 ENHRY and CDR2 SYGVKD come from the germline V gene. PCR used 60 Vbeta primers and 13 Jbeta primers. Libraries were prepared by immunoSEQ multiplex PCR; TCRdb keeps only in-frame clonotypes and omits some of them. The sample includes more than 90,000 clones, 82% of them seen just once. These donors, healthy bone marrow donors, were studied. Study conclusions and caveats: Serostatus for CMV was the only available immune exposure information. Later on, a genetic analysis was performed. It linked a missense variant in DCLRE1C with V- and J-gene trimming of TCR beta.

Sequenced material: PBMCs. The chain recombines TRBV10-3 with TRBJ1-2; weak D call: TRBD1 (6 bases). This TCR was sampled from a man aged 45 to 65 in good health and CMV-seronegative. The CDR3 is CAISERGGETGPEITF. The CDR3 bases are TGTGCCATCAGTGAAAGGGGAGGGGAGACAGGTCCCGAAATAACCTTC.